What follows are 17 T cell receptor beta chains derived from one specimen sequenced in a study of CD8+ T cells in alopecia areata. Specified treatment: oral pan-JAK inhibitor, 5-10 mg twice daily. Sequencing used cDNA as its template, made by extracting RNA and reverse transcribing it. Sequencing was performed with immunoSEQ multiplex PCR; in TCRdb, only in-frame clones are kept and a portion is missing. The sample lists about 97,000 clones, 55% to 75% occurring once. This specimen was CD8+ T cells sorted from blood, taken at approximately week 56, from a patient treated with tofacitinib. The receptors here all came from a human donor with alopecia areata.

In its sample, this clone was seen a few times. The CDR3 DNA is TGCGCCAGCAGCCAGACTACAGGGGACAATCAGCCCCAGCATTTT. It yields the protein CASSQTTGDNQPQHF. The rearrangement joins TRBV4-1 to TRBJ1-5, with TRBD1 identical over 7 bases. Trimming at V came to 3 bases and at J to 3 bases, leaving 5 bases not matched to a gene. The CDR3 extends over 15 amino acids. Germline V gene lookup returns CDR1 MGHRA and CDR2 YSYEKL.

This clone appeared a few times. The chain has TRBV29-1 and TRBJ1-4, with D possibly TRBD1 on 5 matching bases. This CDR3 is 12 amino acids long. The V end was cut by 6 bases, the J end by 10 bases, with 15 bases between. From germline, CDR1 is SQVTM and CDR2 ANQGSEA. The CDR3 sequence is CSVATRAGKLFF. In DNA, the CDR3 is TGCAGCGTGGCCACCAGGGCCGGAAAACTGTTTTTT.

CDR3: CASSLRTANYGYTF. CDR3 coding DNA: TGTGCCAGCAGCTTAAGGACAGCAAACTATGGCTACACCTTC. This rearrangement joins TRBV13 to TRBJ1-2, with a tentative D call TRBD1 (6 bases). Germline V CDR1 and CDR2: PRHDT, FYEKMQ (reference sequence). CDR3 length equals 14 residues. V shed 2 bases and J shed 2 bases, with 9 bases lying between them.

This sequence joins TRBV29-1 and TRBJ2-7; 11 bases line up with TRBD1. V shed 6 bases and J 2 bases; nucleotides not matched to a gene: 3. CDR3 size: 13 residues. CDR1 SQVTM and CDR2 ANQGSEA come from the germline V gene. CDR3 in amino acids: CSVPGQGAYEQYF. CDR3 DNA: TGCAGCGTGCCGGGACAGGGGGCCTACGAGCAGTACTTC.

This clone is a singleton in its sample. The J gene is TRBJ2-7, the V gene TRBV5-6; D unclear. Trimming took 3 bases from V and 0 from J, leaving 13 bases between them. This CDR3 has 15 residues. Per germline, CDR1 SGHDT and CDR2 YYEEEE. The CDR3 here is CASSSGPGRSYEQYF. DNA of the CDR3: TGTGCCAGCAGCTCTGGGCCCGGGCGCTCCTACGAGCAGTACTTC. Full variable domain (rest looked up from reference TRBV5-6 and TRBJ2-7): DAGVTQSPTHLIKTRGQQVTLRCSPKSGHDTVSWYQQALGQGPQFIFQYYEEEERQRGNFPDRFSGHQFPNYSSELNVNALLLGDSALYLCASSSGPGRSYEQYFGPGTRLTVT.

In nucleotides, the CDR3 is TGTGCCACTACGAACATTGGACTAGCGGGGGGCCACAGCACAGATACGCAGTATTTT. Residues: CATTNIGLAGGHSTDTQYF. The chain joins TRBV2 to TRBJ2-3, with 14 bases that match TRBD2. The germline gives CDR1 SNHLY, CDR2 FYNNEI. V lost 10 bases and J lost 0; bases outside the gene matches: 15. This CDR3 region has 19 residues.

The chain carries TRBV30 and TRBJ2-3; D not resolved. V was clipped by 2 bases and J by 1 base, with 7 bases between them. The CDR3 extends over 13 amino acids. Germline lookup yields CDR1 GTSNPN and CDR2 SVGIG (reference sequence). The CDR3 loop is CAWSLQGTDTQYF. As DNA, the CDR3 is TGTGCCTGGAGTTTACAAGGCACAGATACGCAGTATTTT.

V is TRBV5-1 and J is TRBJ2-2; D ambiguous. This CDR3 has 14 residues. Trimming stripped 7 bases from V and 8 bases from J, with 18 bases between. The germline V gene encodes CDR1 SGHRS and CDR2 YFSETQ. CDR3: CASFRSEVEGELFF. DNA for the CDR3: TGCGCCAGCTTTAGGAGCGAGGTAGAAGGGGAGCTGTTTTTT.

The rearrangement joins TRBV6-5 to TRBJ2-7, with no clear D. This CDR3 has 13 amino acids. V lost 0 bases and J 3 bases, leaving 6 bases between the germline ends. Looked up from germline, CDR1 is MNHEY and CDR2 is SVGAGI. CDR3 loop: CASSYSGNYEQYF. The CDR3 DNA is TGTGCCAGCAGTTACTCGGGTAACTACGAGCAGTACTTC.

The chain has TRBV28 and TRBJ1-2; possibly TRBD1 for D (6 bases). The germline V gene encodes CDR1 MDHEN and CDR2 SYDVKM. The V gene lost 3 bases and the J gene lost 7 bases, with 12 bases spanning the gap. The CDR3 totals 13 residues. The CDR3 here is CASSLEGGLGYTF. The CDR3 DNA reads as TGTGCCAGCAGTTTGGAGGGGGGTCTTGGCTACACCTTC.

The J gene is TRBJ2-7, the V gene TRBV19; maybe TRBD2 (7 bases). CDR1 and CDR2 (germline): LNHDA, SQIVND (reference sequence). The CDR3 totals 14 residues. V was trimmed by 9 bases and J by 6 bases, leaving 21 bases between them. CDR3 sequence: CASTPRGGRFEQYF. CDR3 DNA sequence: TGTGCCAGCACCCCGCGCGGGGGCCGTTTCGAGCAGTACTTC.

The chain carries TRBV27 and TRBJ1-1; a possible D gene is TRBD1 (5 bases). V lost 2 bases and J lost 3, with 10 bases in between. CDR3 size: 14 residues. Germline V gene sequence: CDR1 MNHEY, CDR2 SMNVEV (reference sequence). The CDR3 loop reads CASSLTRGYTEAFF. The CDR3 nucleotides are TGTGCCAGCAGTTTAACCCGGGGCTACACTGAAGCTTTCTTT.

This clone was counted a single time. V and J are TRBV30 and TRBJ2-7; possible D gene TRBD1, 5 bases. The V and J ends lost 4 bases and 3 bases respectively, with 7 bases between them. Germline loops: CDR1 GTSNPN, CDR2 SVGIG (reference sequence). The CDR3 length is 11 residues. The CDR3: CAWIRGYEQYF. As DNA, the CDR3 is TGTGCCTGGATTAGGGGCTACGAGCAGTACTTC.

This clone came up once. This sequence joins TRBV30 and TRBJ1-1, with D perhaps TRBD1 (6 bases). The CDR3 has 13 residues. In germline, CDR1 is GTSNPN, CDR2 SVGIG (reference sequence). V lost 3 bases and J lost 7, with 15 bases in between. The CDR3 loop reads CAWSRGGAREAFF. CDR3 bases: TGTGCCTGGAGCCGTGGGGGGGCGCGTGAAGCTTTCTTT.

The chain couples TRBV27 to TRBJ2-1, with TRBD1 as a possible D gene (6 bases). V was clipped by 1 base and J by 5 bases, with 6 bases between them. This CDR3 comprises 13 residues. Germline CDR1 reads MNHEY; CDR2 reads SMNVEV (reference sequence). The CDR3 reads CASSLYRDNEQFF. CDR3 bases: TGTGCCAGCAGTTTATACAGGGACAATGAGCAGTTCTTC.

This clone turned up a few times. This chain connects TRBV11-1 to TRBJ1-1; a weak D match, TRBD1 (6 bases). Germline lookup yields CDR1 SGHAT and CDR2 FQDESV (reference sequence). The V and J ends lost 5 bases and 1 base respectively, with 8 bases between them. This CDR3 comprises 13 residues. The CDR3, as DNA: TGTGCCAGCAGCCGGGACAAGAACACTGAAGCTTTCTTT. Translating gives CASSRDKNTEAFF.

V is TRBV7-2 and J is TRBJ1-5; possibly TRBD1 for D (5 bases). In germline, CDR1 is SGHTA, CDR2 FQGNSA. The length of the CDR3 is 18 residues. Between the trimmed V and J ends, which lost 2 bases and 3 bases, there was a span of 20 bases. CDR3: CASSLPRAFGAPNQPQHF. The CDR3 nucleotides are TGTGCCAGCAGCTTACCCAGGGCATTCGGAGCTCCCAATCAGCCCCAGCATTTT. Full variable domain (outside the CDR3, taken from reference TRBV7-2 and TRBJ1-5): GAGVSQSPSNKVTEKGKDVELRCDPISGHTALYWYRQSLGQGLEFLIYFQGNSAPDKSGLPSDRFSAERTGGSVSTLTIQRTQQEDSAVYLCASSLPRAFGAPNQPQHFGDGTRLSIL.